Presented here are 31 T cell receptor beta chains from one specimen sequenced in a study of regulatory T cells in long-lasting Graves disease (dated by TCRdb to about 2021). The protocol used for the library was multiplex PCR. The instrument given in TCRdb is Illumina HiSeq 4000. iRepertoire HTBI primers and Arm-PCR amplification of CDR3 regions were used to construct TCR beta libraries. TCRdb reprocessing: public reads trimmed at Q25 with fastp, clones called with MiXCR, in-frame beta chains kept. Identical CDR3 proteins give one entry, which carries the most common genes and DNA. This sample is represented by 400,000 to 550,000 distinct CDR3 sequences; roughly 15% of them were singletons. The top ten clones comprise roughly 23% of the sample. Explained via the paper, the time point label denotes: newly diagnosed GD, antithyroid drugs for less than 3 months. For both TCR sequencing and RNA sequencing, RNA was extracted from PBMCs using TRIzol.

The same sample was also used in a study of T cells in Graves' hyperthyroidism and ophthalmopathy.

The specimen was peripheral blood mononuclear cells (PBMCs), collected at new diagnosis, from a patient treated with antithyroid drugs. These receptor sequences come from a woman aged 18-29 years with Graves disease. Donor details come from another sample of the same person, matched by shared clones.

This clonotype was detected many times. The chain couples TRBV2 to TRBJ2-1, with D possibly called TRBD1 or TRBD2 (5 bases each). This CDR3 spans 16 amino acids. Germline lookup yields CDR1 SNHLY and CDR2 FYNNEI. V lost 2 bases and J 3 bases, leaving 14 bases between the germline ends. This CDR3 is CASSEQGSGGYNEQFF. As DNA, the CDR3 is TGTGCCAGCAGTGAACAGGGCTCCGGAGGCTACAATGAGCAGTTCTTC.

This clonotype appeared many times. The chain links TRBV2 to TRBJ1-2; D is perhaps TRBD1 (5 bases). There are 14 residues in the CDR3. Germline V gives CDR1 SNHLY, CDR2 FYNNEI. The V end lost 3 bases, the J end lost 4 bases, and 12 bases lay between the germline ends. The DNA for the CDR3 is TGTGCCAGCAGTGAGTCTTCGACAGCCTATGGCTACACCTTC. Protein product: CASSESSTAYGYTF.

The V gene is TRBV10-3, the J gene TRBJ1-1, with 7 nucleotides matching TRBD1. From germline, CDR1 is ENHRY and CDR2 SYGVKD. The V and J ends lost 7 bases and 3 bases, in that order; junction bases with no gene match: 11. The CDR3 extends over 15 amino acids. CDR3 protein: CAITQGGLGYTEAFF. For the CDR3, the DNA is TGTGCCATCACCCAGGGGGGTCTAGGGTACACTGAAGCTTTCTTT.

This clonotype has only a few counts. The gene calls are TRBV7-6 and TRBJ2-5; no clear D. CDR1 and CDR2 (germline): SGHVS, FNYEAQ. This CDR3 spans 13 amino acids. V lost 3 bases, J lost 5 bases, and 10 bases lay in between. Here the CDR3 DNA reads TGTGCCAGCAGCTTTGTGGGGTTGGAGACCCAGTACTTC. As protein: CASSFVGLETQYF. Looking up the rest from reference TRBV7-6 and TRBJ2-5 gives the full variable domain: GAGVSQSPRYKVTKRGQDVALRCDPISGHVSLYWYRQALGQGPEFLTYFNYEAQQDKSGLPNDRFSAERPEGSISTLTIQRTEQRDSAMYRCASSFVGLETQYFGPGTRLLVL.

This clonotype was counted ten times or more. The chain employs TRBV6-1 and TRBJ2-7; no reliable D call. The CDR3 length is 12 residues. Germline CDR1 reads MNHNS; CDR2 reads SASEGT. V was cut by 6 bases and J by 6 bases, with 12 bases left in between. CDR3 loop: CASRGSLSEQYF. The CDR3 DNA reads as TGTGCCAGCAGGGGTAGCCTTAGCGAGCAGTACTTC.

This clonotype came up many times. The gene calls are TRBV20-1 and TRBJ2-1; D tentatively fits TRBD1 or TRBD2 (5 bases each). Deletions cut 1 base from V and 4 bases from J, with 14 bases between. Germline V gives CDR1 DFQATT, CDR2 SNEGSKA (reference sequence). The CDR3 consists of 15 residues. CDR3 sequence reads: CSARVYRDAYNEQFF. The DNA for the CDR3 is TGCAGTGCTAGAGTTTATAGGGACGCTTACAATGAGCAGTTCTTC.

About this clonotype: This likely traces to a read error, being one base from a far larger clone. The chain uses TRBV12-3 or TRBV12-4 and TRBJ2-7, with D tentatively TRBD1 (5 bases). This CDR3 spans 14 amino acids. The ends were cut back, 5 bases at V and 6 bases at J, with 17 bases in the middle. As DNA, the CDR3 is TGTGCCAGCAGTACTACGAGACAGTTGCCCGAGCAGTACTTC. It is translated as CASSTTRQLPEQYF.

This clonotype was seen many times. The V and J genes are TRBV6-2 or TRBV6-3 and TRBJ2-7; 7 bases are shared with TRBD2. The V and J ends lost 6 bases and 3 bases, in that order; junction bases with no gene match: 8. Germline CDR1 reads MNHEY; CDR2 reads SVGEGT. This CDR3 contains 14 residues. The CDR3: CASSAYGGNYEQYF. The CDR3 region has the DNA TGTGCCAGCAGCGCCTACGGGGGGAACTACGAGCAGTACTTC.

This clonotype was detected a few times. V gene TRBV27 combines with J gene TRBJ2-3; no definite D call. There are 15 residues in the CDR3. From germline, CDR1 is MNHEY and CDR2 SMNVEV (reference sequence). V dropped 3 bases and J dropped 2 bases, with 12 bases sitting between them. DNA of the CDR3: TGTGCCAGCAGTTTCCGTACTCCGAACACAGATACGCAGTATTTT. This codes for CASSFRTPNTDTQYF.

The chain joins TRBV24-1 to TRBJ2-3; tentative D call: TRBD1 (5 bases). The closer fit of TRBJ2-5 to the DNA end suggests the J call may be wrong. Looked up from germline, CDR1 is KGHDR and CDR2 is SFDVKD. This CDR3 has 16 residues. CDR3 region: CATSDSLGRERETQYF. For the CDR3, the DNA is TGTGCCACCAGTGATTCACTGGGCAGGGAAAGAGAGACCCAGTACTTC.

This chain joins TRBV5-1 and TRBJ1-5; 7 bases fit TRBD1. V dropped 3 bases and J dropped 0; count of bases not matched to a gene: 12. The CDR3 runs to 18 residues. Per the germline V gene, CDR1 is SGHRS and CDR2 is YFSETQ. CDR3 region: CASSSGARTGDSNQPQHF. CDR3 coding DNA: TGCGCCAGCAGCTCGGGGGCTCGGACAGGCGATAGCAATCAGCCCCAGCATTTT.

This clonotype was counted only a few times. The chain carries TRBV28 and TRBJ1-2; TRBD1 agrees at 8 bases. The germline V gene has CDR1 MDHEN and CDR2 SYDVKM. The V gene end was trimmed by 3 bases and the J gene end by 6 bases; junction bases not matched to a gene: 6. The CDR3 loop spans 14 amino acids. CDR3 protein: CASSFNRGIDGYTF. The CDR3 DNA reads TGTGCCAGCAGTTTCAACAGGGGGATTGATGGCTACACCTTC.

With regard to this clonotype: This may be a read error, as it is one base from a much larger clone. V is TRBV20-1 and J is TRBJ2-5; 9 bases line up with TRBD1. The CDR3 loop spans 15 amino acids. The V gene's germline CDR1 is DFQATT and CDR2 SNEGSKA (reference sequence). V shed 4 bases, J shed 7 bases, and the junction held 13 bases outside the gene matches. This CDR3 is CSATGQGAPGGTQYF. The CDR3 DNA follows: TGCAGTGCTACGGGACAGGGTGCCCCCGGGGGGACCCAGTACTTC.

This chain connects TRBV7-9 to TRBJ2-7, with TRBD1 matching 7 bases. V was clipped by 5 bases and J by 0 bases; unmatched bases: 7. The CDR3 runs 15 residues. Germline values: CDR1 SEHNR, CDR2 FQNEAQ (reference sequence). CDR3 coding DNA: TGTGCCAGCAGCCCGCGGACAGGTAACTCCTACGAGCAGTACTTC. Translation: CASSPRTGNSYEQYF.

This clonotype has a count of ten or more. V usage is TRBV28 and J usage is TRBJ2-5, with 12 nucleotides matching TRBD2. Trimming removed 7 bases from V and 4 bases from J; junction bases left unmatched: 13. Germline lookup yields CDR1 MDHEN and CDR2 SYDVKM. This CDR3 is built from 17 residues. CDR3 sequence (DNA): TGTGCCAGCACTCCCAGCGAGGGACTAGCGGGCAGAGAGACCCAGTACTTC. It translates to CASTPSEGLAGRETQYF. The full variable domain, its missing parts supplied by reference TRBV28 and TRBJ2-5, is DVKVTQSSRYLVKRTGEKVFLECVQDMDHENMFWYRQDPGLGLRLIYFSYDVKMKEKGDIPEGYSVSREKKERFSLILESASTNQTSMYLCASTPSEGLAGRETQYFGPGTRLLVL.

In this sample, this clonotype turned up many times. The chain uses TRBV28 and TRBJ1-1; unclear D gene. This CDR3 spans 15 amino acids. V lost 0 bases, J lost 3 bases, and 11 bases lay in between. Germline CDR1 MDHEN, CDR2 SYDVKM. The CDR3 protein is CASSLWVGSDTEAFF. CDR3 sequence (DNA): TGTGCCAGCAGTTTATGGGTGGGATCGGACACTGAAGCTTTCTTT.

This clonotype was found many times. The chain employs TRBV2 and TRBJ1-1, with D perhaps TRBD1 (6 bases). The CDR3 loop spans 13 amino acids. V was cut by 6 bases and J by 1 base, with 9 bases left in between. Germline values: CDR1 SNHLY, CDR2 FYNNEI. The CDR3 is CASRRTANTEAFF. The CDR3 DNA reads TGTGCCAGCAGGCGGACAGCGAACACTGAAGCTTTCTTT.

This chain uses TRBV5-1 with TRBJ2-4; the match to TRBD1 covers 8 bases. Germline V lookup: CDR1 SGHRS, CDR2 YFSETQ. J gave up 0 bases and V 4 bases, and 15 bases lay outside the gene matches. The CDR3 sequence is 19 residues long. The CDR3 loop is CASSPTFGQGILAKNIQYF. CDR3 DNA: TGCGCCAGCAGCCCGACGTTCGGACAGGGAATTTTAGCCAAAAACATTCAGTACTTC.

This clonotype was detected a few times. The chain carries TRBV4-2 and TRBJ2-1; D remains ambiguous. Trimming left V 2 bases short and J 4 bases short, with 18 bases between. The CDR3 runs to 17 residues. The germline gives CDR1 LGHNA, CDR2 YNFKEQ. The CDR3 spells CASSQTRAKFPYNEQFF. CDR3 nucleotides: TGTGCCAGCAGCCAAACCCGGGCCAAATTCCCTTACAATGAGCAGTTCTTC.

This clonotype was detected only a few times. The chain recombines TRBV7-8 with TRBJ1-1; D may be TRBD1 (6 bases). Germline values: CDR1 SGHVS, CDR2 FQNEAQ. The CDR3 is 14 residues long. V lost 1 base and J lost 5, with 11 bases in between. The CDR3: CASSLVGGGTEAFF. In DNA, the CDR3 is TGTGCCAGCAGCTTAGTGGGGGGCGGGACTGAAGCTTTCTTT.

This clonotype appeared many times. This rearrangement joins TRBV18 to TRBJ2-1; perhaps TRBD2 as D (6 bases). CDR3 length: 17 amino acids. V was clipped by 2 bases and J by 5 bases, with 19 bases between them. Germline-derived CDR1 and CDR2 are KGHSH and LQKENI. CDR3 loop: CASSPGAGREFHNEQFF. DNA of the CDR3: TGTGCCAGCTCACCAGGGGCAGGCCGGGAGTTCCACAATGAGCAGTTCTTC.

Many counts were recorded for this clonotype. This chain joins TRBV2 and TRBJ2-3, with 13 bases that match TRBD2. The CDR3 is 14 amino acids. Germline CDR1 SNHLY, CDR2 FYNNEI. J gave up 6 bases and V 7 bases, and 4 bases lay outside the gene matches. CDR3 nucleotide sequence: TGTGCCAGCAACGGACTAGCGGGGGTGGATACGCAGTATTTT. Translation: CASNGLAGVDTQYF.

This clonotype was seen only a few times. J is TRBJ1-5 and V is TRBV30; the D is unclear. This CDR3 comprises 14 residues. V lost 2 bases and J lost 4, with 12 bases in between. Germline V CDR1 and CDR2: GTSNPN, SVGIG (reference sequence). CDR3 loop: CAWSPRQRNQPQHF. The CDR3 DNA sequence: TGTGCCTGGAGTCCCCGTCAACGGAATCAGCCCCAGCATTTT. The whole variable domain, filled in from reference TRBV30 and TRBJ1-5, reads SQTIHQWPATLVQPVGSPLSLECTVEGTSNPNLYWYRQAAGRGLQLLFYSVGIGQISSEVPQNLSASRPQDRQFILSSKKLLLSDSGFYLCAWSPRQRNQPQHFGDGTRLSIL.

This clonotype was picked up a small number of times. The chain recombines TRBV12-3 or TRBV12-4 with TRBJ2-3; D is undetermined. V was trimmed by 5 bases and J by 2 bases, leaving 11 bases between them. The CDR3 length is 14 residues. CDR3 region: CASSIPRFTDTQYF. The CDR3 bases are TGTGCCAGCAGTATACCTAGGTTCACAGATACGCAGTATTTT.

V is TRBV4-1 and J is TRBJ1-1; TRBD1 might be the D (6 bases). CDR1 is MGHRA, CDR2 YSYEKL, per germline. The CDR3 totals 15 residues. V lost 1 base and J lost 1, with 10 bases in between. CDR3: CASSQAGRGNTEAFF. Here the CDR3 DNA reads TGCGCCAGCAGCCAAGCCGGCAGGGGGAACACTGAAGCTTTCTTT.

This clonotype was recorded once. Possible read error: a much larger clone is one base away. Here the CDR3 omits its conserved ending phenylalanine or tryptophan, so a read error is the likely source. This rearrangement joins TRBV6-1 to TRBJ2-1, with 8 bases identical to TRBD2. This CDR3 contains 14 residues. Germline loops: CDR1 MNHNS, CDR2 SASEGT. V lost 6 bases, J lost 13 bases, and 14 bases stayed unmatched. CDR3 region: CASSRPGTSLEQFL. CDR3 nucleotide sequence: TGTGCCAGCAGCCGTCCCGGGACTAGTCTCGAACAGTTCCTC.

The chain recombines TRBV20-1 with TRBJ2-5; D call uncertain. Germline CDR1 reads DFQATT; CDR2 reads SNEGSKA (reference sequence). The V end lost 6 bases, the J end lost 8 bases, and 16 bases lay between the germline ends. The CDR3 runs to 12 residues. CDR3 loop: CSAPTGPRTQYF. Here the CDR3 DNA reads TGCAGTGCCCCTACCGGCCCGAGAACCCAGTACTTC.

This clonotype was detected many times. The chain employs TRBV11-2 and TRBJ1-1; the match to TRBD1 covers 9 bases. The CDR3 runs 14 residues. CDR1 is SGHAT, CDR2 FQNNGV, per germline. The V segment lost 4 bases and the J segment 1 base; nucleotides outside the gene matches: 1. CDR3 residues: CASSWDRANTEAFF. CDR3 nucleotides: TGTGCCAGCAGCTGGGACAGGGCGAACACTGAAGCTTTCTTT.

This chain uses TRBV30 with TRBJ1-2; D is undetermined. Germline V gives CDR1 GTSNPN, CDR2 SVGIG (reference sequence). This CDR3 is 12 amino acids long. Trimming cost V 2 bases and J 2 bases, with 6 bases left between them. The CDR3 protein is CAWSIGNYGYTF. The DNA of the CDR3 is TGTGCCTGGAGTATAGGGAACTATGGCTACACCTTC.

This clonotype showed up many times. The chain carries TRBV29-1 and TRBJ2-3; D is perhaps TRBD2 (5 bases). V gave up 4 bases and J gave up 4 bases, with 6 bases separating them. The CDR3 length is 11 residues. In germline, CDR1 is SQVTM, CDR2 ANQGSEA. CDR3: CSVAGSDTQYF. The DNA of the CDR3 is TGCAGCGTTGCGGGATCAGATACGCAGTATTTT.

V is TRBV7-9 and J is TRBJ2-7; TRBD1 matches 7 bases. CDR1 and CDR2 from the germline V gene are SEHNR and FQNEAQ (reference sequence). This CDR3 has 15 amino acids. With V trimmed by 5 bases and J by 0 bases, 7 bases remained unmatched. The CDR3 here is CASSHTGEPSYEQYF. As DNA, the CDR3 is TGTGCCAGCAGCCATACAGGGGAGCCCTCCTACGAGCAGTACTTC.